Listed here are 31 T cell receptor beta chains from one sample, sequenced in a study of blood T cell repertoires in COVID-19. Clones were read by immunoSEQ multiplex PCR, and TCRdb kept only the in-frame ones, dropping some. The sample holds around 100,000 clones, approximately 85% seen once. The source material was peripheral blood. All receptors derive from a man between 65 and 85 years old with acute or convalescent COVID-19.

The CDR3 DNA reads TGCGCCAGCAGCTTGGGCCCTAGCTCTGGGGCCAACGTCCTGACTTTC. The encoded protein is CASSLGPSSGANVLTF. The chain employs TRBV5-1 and TRBJ2-6, with D uncertain. Germline V gives CDR1 SGHRS, CDR2 YFSETQ. Trimming removed 0 bases at V and 0 bases at J, with 7 bases between. The CDR3 loop spans 16 amino acids.

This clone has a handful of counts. CDR3 region: CASSFGGEGNGYTF. In nucleotides, the CDR3 is TGTGCCAGCAGCTTTGGGGGGGAGGGTAATGGCTACACCTTC. The chain is built from TRBV7-8 and TRBJ1-2; tentatively, D is TRBD1 (5 bases). The CDR3 totals 14 residues. The V gene lost 3 bases and the J gene lost 6 bases, with 14 bases spanning the gap. CDR1 is SGHVS and CDR2 is FQNEAQ in the germline V gene.

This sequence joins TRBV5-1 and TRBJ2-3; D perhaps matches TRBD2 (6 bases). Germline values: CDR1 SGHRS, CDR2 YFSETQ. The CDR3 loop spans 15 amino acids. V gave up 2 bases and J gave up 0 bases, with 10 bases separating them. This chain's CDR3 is CASSFVAGSTDTQYF. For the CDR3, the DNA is TGCGCCAGCAGCTTCGTGGCGGGAAGCACAGATACGCAGTATTTT.

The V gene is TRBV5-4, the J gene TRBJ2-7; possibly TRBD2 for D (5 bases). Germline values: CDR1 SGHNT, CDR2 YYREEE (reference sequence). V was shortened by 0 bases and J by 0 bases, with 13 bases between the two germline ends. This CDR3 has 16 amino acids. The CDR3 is CASSLAASRSSYEQYF. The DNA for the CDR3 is TGTGCCAGCAGCTTGGCCGCTAGCAGGAGCTCCTACGAGCAGTACTTC.

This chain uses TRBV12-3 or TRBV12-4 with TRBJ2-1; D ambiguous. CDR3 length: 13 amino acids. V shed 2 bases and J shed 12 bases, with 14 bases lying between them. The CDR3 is CASSLKSPRGQFF. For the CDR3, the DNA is TGTGCCAGCAGTTTAAAGTCCCCCCGAGGGCAGTTCTTC.

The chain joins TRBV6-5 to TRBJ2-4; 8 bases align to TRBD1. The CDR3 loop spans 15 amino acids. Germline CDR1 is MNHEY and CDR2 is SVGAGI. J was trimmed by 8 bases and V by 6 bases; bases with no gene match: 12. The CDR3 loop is CASSGQGAVWDIQYF. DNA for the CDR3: TGTGCCAGCAGCGGACAGGGCGCGGTTTGGGACATTCAGTACTTC.

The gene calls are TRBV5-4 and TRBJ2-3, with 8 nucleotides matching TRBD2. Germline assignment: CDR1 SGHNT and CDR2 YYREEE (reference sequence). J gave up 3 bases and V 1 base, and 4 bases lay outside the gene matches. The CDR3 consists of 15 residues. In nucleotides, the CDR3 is TGTGCCAGCAGCTTGCGGCGGGGGGAAACAGATACGCAGTATTTT. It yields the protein CASSLRRGETDTQYF.

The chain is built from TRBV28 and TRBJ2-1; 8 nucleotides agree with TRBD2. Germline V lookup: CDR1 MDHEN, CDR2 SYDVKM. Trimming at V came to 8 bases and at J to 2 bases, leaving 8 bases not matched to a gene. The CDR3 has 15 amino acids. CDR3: CASHKSGGAYNEQFF. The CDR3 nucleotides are TGTGCCAGCCATAAAAGCGGGGGAGCCTACAATGAGCAGTTCTTC.

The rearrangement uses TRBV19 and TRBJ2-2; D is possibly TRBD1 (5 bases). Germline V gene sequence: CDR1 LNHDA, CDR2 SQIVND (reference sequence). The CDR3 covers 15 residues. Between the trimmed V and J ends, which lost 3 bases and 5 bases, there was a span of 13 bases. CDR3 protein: CASSIIGVGTGELFF. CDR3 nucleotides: TGTGCCAGTAGTATTATAGGGGTGGGAACCGGGGAGCTGTTTTTT.

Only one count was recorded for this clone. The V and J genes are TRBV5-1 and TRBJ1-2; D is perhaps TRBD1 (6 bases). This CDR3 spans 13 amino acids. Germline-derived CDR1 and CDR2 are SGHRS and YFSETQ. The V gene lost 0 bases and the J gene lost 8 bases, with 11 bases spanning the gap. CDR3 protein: CASSLEGEGGYTF. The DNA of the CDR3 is TGCGCCAGCAGCTTGGAGGGGGAAGGAGGCTACACCTTC.

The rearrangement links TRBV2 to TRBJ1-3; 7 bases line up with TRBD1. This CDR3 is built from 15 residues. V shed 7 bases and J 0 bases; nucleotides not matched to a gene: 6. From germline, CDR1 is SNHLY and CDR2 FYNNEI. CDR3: CASIQGTGSGNTIYF. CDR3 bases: TGTGCCAGCATACAGGGGACGGGCTCTGGAAACACCATATATTTT.

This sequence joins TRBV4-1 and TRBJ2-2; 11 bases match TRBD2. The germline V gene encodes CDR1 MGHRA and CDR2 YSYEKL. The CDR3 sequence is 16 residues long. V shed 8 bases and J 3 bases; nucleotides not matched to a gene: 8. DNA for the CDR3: TGCGCCAGCTCCCGGGGTAGCGGGGGGGACACCGGGGAGCTGTTTTTT. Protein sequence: CASSRGSGGDTGELFF.

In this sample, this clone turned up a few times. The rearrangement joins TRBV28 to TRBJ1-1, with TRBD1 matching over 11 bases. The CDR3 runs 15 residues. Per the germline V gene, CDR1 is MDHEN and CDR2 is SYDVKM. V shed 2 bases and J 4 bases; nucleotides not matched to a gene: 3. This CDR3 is CASSLGTGGFTEAFF. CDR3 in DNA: TGTGCCAGCAGTTTAGGGACAGGGGGATTCACTGAAGCTTTCTTT.

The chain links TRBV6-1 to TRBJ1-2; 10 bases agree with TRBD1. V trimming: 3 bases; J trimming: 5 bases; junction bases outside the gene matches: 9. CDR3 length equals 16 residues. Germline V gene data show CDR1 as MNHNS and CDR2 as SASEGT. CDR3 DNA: TGTGCCAGCAGTGACGCTCGGGACAGGGGAAAATATGGCTACACCTTC. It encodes CASSDARDRGKYGYTF.

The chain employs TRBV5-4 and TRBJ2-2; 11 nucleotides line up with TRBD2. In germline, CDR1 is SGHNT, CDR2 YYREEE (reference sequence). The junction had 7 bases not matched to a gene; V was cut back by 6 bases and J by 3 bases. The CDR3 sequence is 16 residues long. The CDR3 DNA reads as TGTGCCAGCAACATAGCGGGAGGGCCTGACACCGGGGAGCTGTTTTTT. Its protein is CASNIAGGPDTGELFF.

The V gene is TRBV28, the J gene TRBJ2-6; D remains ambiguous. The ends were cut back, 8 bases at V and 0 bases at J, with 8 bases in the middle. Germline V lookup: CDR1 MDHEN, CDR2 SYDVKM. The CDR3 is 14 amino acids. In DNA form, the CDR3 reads TGTGCCAGCTTCCGGAGCTCTGGGGCCAACGTCCTGACTTTC. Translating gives CASFRSSGANVLTF.

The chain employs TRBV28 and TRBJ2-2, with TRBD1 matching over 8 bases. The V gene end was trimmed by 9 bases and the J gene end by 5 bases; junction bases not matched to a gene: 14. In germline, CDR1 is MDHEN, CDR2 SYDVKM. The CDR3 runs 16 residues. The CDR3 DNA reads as TGTGCCAGTATGACAGGGGCCCCCATAGGGACCGGGGAGCTGTTTTTT. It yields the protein CASMTGAPIGTGELFF.

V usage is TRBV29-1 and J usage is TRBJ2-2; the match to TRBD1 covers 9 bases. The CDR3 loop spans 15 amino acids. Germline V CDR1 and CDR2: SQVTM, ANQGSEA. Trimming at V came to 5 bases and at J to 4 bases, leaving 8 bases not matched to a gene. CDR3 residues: CSVRSGTGFTGELFF. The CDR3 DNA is TGCAGCGTTAGATCCGGGACAGGGTTCACCGGGGAGCTGTTTTTT.

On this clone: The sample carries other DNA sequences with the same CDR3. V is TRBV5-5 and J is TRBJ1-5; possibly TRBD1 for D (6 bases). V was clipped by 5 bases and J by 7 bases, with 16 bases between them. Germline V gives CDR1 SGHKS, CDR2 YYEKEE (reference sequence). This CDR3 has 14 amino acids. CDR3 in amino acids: CASSSAGVGQPQHF. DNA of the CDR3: TGTGCCAGCAGTTCGGCAGGGGTAGGACAGCCCCAGCATTTT. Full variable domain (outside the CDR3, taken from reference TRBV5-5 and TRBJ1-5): DAGVTQSPTHLIKTRGQQVTLRCSPISGHKSVSWYQQVLGQGPQFIFQYYEKEERGRGNFPDRFSARQFPNYSSELNVNALLLGDSALYLCASSSAGVGQPQHFGDGTRLSIL.

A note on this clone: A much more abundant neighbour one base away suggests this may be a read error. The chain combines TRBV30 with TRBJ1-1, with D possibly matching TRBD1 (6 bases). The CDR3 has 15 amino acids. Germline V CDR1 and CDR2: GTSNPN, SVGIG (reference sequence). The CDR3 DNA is TGTGCCTGGGGGCACAGGGTTTTGTGGAACACTGAAGTTTTCTTT. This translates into CAWGHRVLWNTEVFF.

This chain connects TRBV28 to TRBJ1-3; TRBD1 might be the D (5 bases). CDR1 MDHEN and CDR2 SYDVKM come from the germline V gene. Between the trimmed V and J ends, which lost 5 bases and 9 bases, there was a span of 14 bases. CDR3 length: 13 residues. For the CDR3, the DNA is TGTGCCAGCAGTCGACCTACGGGGGGCACCATATATTTT. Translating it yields CASSRPTGGTIYF. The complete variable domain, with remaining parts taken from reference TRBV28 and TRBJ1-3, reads DVKVTQSSRYLVKRTGEKVFLECVQDMDHENMFWYRQDPGLGLRLIYFSYDVKMKEKGDIPEGYSVSREKKERFSLILESASTNQTSMYLCASSRPTGGTIYFGEGSWLTVV.

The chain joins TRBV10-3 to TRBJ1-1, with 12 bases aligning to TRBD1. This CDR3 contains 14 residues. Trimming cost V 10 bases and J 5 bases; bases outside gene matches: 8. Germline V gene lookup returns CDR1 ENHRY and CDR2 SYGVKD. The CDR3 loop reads CATGGQGAGTEAFF. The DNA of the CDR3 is TGTGCCACCGGGGGACAGGGGGCTGGGACTGAAGCTTTCTTT.

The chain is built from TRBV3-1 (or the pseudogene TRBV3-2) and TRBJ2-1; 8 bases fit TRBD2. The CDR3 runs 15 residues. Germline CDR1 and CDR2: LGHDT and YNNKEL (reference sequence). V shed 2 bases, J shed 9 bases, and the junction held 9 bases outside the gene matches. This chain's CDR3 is CASSQISGVIIEQFF. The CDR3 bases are TGTGCCAGCAGCCAAATTAGCGGGGTAATTATTGAGCAGTTCTTC.

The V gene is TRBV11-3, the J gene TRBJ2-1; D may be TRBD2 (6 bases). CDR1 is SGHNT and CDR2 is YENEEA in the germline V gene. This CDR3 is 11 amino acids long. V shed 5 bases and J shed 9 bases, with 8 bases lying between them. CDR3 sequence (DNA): TGTGCCAGCAGCAACGGGGGTGAGCAGTTCTTC. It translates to CASSNGGEQFF.

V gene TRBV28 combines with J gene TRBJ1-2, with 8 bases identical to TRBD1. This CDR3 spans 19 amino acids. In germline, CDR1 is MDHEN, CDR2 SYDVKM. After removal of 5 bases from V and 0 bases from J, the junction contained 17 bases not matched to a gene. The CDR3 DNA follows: TGTGCCAGCAGTCCCAAGCCCTGGGGACAGGCTCGATCTAACTATGGCTACACCTTC. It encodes CASSPKPWGQARSNYGYTF.

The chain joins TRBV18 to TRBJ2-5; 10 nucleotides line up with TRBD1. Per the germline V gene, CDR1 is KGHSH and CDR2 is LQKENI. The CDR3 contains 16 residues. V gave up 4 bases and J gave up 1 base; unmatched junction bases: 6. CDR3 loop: CASSRTGTGVQETQYF. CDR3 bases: TGTGCCAGCTCACGTACCGGGACAGGGGTCCAAGAGACCCAGTACTTC.

This CDR3 reads CASTSGGAPGALHF. CDR3 nucleotides: TGTGCCAGCACCAGCGGCGGGGCCCCCGGGGCCCTCCACTTT. The chain couples TRBV3-1 (or the pseudogene TRBV3-2) to TRBJ1-6; possible D gene TRBD1, 5 bases. The germline V gene encodes CDR1 LGHDT and CDR2 YNNKEL (reference sequence). V was cut by 7 bases and J by 14 bases, with 21 bases left in between. The CDR3 spans 14 residues.

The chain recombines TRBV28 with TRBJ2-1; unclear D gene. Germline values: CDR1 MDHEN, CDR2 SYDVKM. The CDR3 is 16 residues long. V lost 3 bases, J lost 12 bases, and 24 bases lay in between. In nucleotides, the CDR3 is TGTGCCAGCAGTTTGCTCGCGGCTACTCTGAATGACGGGCAGTTCTTC. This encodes CASSLLAATLNDGQFF.

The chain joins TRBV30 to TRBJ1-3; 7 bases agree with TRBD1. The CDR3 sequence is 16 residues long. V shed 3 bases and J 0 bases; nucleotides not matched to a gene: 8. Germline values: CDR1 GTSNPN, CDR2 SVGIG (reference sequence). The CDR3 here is CAWSPARDSSGNTIYF. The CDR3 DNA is TGTGCCTGGAGCCCGGCCCGGGACAGCTCTGGAAACACCATATATTTT.

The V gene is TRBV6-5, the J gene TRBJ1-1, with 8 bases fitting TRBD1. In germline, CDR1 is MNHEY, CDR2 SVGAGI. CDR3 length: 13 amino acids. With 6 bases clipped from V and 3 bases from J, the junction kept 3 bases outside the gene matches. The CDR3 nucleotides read TGTGCCAGCAGCAGGGGGCTCTACACTGAAGCTTTCTTT. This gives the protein CASSRGLYTEAFF.

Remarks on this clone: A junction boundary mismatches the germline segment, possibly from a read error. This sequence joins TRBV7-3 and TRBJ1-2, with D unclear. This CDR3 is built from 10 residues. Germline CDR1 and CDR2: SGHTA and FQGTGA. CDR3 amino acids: CAGSQVGHTF. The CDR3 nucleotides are TGTGCCGGCAGTCAAGTGGGCCACACCTTC.